This T cell receptor (beta chain) emerged from a study of blood T cells in healthy people across ages. Germline CDR1 reads LNHNV; CDR2 reads YYDKDF (reference sequence). The CDR3 extends over 16 amino acids. V dropped 0 bases and J dropped 2; count of bases not matched to a gene: 3. Per-sample PBMC isolation yielded at least 6.5 million cells. Combining a sample-barcoded 5' primer with a J-beta primer mix, a second PCR ran for roughly 7 to 12 cycles. Every cDNA molecule bore a tag from a template-switch adaptor containing 12 random nucleotides. There were at least 2.5 million CDR3-containing paired-end reads obtained from each sample. In TCRdb, the 5' RACE reads were re-called with MiXCR into one record per CDR3 protein. This sample has about 780,000 distinct CDR3 sequences, with around 25% found just once. The same sample was also used in a study of T cells of mothers and their children. That source notes: Compared with unrelated pairs, related mother-child pairs had slightly higher, non-significant overlap.

The sample was blood. This chain links TRBV15 with TRBJ2-5; 10 bases line up with TRBD2. The sequence was collected from a boy younger than 18 in good health. CDR3 sequence reads: CATSREASGGQETQYF. As DNA, the CDR3 is TGTGCCACCAGCAGAGAAGCTAGCGGGGGTCAAGAGACCCAGTACTTC.